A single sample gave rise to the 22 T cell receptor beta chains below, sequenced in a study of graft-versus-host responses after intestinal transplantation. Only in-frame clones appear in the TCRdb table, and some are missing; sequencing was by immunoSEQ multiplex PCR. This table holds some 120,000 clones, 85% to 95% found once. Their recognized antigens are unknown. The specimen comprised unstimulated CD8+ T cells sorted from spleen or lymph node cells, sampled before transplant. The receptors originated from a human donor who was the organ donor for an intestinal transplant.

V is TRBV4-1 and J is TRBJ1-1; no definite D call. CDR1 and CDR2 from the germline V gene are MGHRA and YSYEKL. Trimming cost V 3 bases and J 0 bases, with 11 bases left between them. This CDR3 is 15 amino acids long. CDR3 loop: CASSHPRGLNTEAFF. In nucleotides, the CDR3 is TGCGCCAGCAGCCACCCGCGAGGATTGAACACTGAAGCTTTCTTT.

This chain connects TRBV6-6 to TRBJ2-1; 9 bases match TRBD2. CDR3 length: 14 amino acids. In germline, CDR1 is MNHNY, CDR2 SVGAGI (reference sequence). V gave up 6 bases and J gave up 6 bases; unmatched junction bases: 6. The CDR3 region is CASRPGLAPNEQFF. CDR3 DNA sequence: TGTGCCAGCAGGCCCGGACTAGCGCCCAATGAGCAGTTCTTC.

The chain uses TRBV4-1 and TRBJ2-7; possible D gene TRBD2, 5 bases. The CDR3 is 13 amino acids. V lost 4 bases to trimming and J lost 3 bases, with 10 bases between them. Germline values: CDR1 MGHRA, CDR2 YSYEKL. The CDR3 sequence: CASSLPGVYEQYF. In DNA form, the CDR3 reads TGCGCCAGCAGCCTGCCCGGGGTCTACGAGCAGTACTTC.

DNA for the CDR3: TGCAGCGTAATTAGCTACAATGAGCAGTTCTTC. Translation gives CSVISYNEQFF. V usage is TRBV29-1 and J usage is TRBJ2-1; D gene uncertain. Germline V gene data show CDR1 as SQVTM and CDR2 as ANQGSEA. CDR3 length equals 11 residues. V was clipped by 6 bases and J by 3 bases, with 6 bases between them.

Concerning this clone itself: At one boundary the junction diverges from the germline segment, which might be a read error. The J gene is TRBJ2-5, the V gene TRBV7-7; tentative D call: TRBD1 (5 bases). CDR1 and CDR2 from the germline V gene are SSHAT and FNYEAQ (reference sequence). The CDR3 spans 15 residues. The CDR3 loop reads CASSLDPGQSATQYF. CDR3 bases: TGTGCTAGCAGCTTAGATCCAGGGCAAAGTGCTACCCAGTACTTC. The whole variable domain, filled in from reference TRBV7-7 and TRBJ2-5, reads GAGVSQSPRYKVTKRGQDVTLRCDPISSHATLYWYQQALGQGPEFLTYFNYEAQPDKSGLPSDRFSAERPEGSISTLTIQRTEQRDSAMYRCASSLDPGQSATQYFGPGTRLLVL.

The CDR3 here is CASINFDRNGGLYEQYF. The CDR3 DNA follows: TGTGCCAGCATCAATTTTGACAGGAACGGTGGTCTATACGAGCAGTACTTC. The chain joins TRBV5-6 to TRBJ2-7, with a weak D call TRBD1 (6 bases). CDR1 SGHDT and CDR2 YYEEEE come from the germline V gene. V shed 6 bases and J shed 4 bases, with 26 bases lying between them. The CDR3 consists of 17 residues.

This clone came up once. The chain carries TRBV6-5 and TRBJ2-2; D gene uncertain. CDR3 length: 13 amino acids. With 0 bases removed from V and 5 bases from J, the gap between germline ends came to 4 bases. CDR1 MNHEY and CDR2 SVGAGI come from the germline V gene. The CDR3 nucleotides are TGTGCCAGCAGTTACTCGACGACCGGGGAGCTGTTTTTT. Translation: CASSYSTTGELFF.

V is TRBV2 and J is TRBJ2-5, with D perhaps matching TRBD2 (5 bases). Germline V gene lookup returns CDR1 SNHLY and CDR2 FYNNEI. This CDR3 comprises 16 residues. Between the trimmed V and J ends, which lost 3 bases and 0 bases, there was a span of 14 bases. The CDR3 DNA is TGTGCCAGCAGTGATGGTGGGGAGATCTACCAAGAGACCCAGTACTTC. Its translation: CASSDGGEIYQETQYF.

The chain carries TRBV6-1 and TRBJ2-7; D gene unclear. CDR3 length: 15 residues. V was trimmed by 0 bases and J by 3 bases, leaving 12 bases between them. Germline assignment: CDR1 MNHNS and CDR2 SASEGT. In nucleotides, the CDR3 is TGTGCCAGCAGTGAAGCGCACGAGGTTTACTACGAGCAGTACTTC. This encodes CASSEAHEVYYEQYF.

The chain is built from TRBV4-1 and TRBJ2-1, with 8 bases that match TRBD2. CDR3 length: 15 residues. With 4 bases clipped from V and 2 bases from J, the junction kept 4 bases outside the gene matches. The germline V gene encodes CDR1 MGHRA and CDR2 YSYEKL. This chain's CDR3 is CASSPYSGTYNEQFF. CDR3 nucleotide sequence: TGCGCCAGCAGCCCTTATAGCGGGACCTACAATGAGCAGTTCTTC.

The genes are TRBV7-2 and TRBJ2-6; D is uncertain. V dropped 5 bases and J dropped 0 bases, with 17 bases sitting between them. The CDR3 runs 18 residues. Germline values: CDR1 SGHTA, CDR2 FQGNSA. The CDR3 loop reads CASSPRVLFFSGANVLTF. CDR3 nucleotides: TGTGCCAGCAGCCCCCGGGTCCTGTTTTTCTCTGGGGCCAACGTCCTGACTTTC.

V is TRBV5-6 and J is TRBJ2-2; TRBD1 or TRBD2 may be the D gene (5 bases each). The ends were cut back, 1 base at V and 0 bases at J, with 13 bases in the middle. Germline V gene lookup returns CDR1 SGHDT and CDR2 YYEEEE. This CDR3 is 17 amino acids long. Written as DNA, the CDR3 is TGTGCCAGCAGCTTGTCGATTGGGACCGCGAACACCGGGGAGCTGTTTTTT. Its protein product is CASSLSIGTANTGELFF.

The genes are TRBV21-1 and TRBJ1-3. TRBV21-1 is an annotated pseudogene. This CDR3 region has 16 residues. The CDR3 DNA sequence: TGTGCCAGCAGCAAAGCCCCCCGGCCCCCTGGAAACACCATATATTTT. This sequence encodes CASSKAPRPPGNTIYF.

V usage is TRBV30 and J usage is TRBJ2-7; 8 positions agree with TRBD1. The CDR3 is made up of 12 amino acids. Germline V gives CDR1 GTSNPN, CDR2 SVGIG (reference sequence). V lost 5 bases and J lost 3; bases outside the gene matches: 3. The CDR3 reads CAWSTGVYEQYF. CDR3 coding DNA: TGTGCCTGGTCGACAGGGGTCTACGAGCAGTACTTC. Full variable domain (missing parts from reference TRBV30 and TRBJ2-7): SQTIHQWPATLVQPVGSPLSLECTVEGTSNPNLYWYRQAAGRGLQLLFYSVGIGQISSEVPQNLSASRPQDRQFILSSKKLLLSDSGFYLCAWSTGVYEQYFGPGTRLTVT.

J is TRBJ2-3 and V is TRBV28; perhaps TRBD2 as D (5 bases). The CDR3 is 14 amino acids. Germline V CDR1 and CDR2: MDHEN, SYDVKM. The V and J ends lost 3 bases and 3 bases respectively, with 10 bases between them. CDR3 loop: CASSFLSGTDTQYF. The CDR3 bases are TGTGCCAGCAGTTTCTTATCGGGGACAGATACGCAGTATTTT.

The CDR3 here is CASSIASGTYNEQFF. The CDR3 coding sequence is TGTGCCAGTAGTATTGCTAGCGGGACCTACAATGAGCAGTTCTTC. This chain connects TRBV19 to TRBJ2-1, with 9 bases lining up with TRBD2. Germline CDR1 and CDR2: LNHDA and SQIVND (reference sequence). J lost 2 bases, V lost 3 bases, and 2 bases had no gene match. The CDR3 sequence is 15 residues long.

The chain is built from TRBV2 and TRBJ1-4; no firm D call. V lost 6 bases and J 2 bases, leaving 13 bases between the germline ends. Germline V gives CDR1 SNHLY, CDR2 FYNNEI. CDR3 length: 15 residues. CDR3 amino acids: CASSRYGITNEKLFF. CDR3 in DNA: TGTGCCAGCAGCCGATACGGAATCACTAATGAAAAACTGTTTTTT. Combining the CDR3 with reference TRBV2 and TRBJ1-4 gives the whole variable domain EPEVTQTPSHQVTQMGQEVILRCVPISNHLYFYWYRQILGQKVEFLVSFYNNEISEKSEIFDDQFSVERPDGSNFTLKIRSTKLEDSAMYFCASSRYGITNEKLFFGSGTQLSVL.

CDR3 DNA sequence: TGTGCTAGTGCCCCCCCCGGGGGGTCCTACGAGCAGTACTTC. Translated, it gives CASAPPGGSYEQYF. The chain combines TRBV12-5 with TRBJ2-7, with TRBD2 matching 7 bases. The CDR3 has 14 amino acids. Looked up from germline, CDR1 is LGHNT and CDR2 is FRNRAP. The V gene end was trimmed by 7 bases and the J gene end by 1 base; junction bases not matched to a gene: 7.

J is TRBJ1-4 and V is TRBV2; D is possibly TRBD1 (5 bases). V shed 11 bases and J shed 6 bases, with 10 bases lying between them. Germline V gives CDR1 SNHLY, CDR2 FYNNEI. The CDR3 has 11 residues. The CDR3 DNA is TGTGCCCAAGGGGAGGATGAAAAACTGTTTTTT. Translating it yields CAQGEDEKLFF.

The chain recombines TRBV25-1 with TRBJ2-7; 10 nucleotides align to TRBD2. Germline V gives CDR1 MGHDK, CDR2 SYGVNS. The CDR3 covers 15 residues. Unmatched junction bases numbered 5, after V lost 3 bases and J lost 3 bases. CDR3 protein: CASSDPSGGLYEQYF. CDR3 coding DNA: TGTGCCAGCAGTGACCCTAGCGGGGGCCTCTACGAGCAGTACTTC.

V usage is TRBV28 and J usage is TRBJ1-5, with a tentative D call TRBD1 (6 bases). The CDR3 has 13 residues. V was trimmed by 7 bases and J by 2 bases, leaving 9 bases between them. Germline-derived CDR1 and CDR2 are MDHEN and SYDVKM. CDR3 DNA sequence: TGTGCCAGCACAGGGGTCGGCAATCAGCCCCAGCATTTT. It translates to CASTGVGNQPQHF.

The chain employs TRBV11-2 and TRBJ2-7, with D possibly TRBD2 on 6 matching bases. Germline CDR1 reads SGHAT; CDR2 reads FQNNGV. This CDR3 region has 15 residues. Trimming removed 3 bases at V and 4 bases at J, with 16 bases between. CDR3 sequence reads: CASSLPGGSVYEQYF. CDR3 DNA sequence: TGTGCCAGCAGCTTGCCCGGGGGTTCCGTTTACGAGCAGTACTTC.